This T cell receptor beta chain was found in a study of CD8 T cells in Susac syndrome. TCR beta sequencing was performed on blood CD8+ and CD4+ T cells. Negative isolation yielded CD8+ and CD4+ T cells; FACS enriched TEMRA cells. Reverse transcription used roughly 0.45 to 1 ug RNA and random hexamers. Amplification of TCR beta CDR3 by immunoSEQ multiplex PCR spanned 54 Vbeta and 13 Jbeta. A single record per CDR3 protein comes from TCRdb applying MiXCR to the immunoSEQ multiplex PCR reads. There are about 120,000 distinct CDR3 sequences in the sample; 94% occur only once, and roughly 0.095% lies in the top ten. The V gene's germline CDR1 is LNHDA and CDR2 SQIVND (reference sequence). The CDR3 has 13 amino acids. Trimming removed 7 bases from V and 9 bases from J; junction bases left unmatched: 8.

Sequencing was performed on CD4+ T cells from PBMCs. This sequence was found in a human donor in good health. This chain connects TRBV19 to TRBJ1-5; 8 nucleotides line up with TRBD1. The CDR3, as DNA: TGTGCCAGTAACGACAGGGGTAAATCGCCCCAGCATTTT. Its translation: CASNDRGKSPQHF.